The source of this T cell receptor beta chain is a study of OX40 agonist ivuxolimab in advanced cancers. Study background: At 0.01 to 10 mg/kg, ivuxolimab was administered intravenously to patients every 2 weeks. Patients with hepatocellular carcinoma, melanoma, renal cell or head and neck cancer made up the dose-escalation patients.

Points from the study as a whole: Fewer expanded clones were found on average in CD4+ than in CD8+ T cells. At doses 0.1 to 3.0 mg/kg, CD4+ and CD8+ clones expanded.

This CDR3 comprises 16 residues. The germline gives CDR1 MRHNA, CDR2 SNTAGT. The germline V and J ends were trimmed by 2 bases and 0 bases, with 11 bases remaining between them. TCRdb's table, derived via immunoSEQ multiplex PCR, lists solely in-frame clones and lacks some. The sample lists around 56,000 clones, about 89% occurring once. Regarding this clone: The antigen remains unidentified.

The origin of this receptor is an adult with an advanced solid tumor such as melanoma, head and neck, liver or kidney cancer. The starting material was CD4+ or CD8+ T cells sorted from blood, obtained in a trial of the OX40 agonist ivuxolimab. The chain couples TRBV6-4 to TRBJ1-3; D gene ambiguous. The chain's CDR3 is CASSDPRVSSGNTIYF. The CDR3 DNA follows: TGTGCCAGCAGTGACCCGCGGGTGAGCTCTGGAAACACCATATATTTT.